This TCR beta chain was documented in a study of graft-versus-host responses after intestinal transplantation. The method was immunoSEQ multiplex PCR; TCRdb's version includes in-frame clones alone and lacks a portion of them. Of some 22,000 clones listed, 56% are singletons. Germline CDR1 and CDR2: KGHSH and LQKENI. CDR3 length: 17 residues. Germline trimming cut 3 bases from V and 3 bases from J; bases unmatched to any gene: 11. The V and J genes are TRBV18 and TRBJ2-1; TRBD1 agrees at 7 bases. This clonotype originated in a human patient who received an intestinal transplant. The sample in question was alloreactive CD4+ T cells from a mixed lymphocyte reaction culture, obtained before intestinal transplant. Subset of the sample: CFSE-low proliferating T cells sorted from roughly six-day pre-transplant mixed lymphocyte reaction (GvH or HvG direction). The CDR3 sequence is CASSPATGTAFYNEQFF. CDR3 DNA sequence: TGTGCCAGCTCACCTGCAACCGGGACAGCCTTCTACAATGAGCAGTTCTTC.